This TCR beta chain was found in a study of neurological immune-mediated disorders. As for the study in general: The disease course was relapsing-remitting in roughly 30 and secondary progressive in about 9% of the roughly 35 multiple sclerosis patients.

Unsorted libraries were prepared from 2 million PBMCs held at -80 C. Whole-study findings and limits: Among expanded clones, no CDR3 amino acid sequences were shared across subjects, a pattern suggesting private repertoires in all groups.

In this sample, this clonotype turned up many times. The antigen is undetermined. 5'RACE with 10-nucleotide random UMIs produced the cDNA. TCRdb re-called the 5' RACE reads through MiXCR, storing one row per CDR3 protein. This table has approximately 50,000 distinct CDR3 sequences, about 3% appearing once. Trimming stripped 1 base from V and 1 base from J, with 14 bases between. CDR3 size: 18 residues. Looked up from germline, CDR1 is SGHTA and CDR2 is FQGNSA. This chain joins TRBV7-2 and TRBJ2-6; the D is unclear. Sequenced input: PBMCs. The clonotype comes from a man aged 40-49 years with multiple sclerosis. CDR3 sequence: CASSLVSLGPSGANVLTF. CDR3 in DNA: TGTGCCAGCAGCTTAGTTTCCCTGGGCCCTTCTGGGGCCAACGTCCTGACTTTC.